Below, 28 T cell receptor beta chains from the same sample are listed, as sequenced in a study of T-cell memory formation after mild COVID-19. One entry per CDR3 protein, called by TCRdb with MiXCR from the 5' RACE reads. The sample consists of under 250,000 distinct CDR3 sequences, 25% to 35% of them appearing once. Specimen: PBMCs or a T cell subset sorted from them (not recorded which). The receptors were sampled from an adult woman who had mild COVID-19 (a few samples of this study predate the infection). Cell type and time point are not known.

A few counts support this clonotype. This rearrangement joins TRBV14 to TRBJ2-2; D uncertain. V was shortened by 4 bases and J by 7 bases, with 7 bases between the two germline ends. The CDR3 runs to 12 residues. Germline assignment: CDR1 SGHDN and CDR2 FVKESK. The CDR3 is CASSLPYGELFF. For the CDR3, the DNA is TGTGCCAGCAGCCTTCCGTACGGGGAGCTGTTTTTT. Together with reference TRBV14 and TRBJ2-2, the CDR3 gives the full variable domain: EAGVTQFPSHSVIEKGQTVTLRCDPISGHDNLYWYRRVMGKEIKFLLHFVKESKQDESGMPNNRFLAERTGGTYSTLKVQPAELEDSGVYFCASSLPYGELFFGEGSRLTVL.

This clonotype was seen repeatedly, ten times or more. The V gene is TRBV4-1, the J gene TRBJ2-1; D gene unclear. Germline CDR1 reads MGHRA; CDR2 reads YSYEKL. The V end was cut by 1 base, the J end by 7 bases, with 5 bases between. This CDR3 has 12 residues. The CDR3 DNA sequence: TGCGCCAGCAGCCAAGTTGGGAATGAGCAGTTCTTC. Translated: CASSQVGNEQFF.

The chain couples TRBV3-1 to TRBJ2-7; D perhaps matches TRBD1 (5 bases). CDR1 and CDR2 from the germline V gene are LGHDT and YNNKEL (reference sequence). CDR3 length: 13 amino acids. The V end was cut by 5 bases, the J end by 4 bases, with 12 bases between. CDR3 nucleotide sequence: TGTGCCAGCAGCGCTCGGACACTGTACGAGCAGTACTTC. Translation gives CASSARTLYEQYF.

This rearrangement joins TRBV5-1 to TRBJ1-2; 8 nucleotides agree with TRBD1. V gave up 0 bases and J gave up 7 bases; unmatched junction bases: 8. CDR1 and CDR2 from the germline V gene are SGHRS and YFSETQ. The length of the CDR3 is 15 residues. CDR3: CASSLERTGRGGYTF. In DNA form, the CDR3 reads TGCGCCAGCAGCTTGGAACGGACAGGGCGCGGTGGCTACACCTTC.

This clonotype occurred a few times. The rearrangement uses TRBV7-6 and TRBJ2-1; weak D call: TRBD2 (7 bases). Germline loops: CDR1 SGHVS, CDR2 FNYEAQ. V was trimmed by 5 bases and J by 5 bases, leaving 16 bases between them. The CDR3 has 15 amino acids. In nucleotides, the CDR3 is TGTGCCAGCAGCCCAGGGGCGGGGGTCGACAATGAGCAGTTCTTC. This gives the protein CASSPGAGVDNEQFF.

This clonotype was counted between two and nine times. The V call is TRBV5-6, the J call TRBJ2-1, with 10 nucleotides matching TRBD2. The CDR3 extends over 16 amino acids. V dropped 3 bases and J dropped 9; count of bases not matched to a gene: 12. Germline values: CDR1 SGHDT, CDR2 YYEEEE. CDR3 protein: CASSYPSAGGMVEQFF. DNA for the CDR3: TGTGCCAGCAGCTACCCTTCAGCGGGGGGGATGGTTGAGCAGTTCTTC.

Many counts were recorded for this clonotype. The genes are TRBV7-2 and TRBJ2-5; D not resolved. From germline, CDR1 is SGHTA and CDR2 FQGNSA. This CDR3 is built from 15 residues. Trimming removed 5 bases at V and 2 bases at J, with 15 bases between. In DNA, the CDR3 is TGTGCCAGCAGCCGCGGATCTGGCAGACAAGAGACCCAGTACTTC. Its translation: CASSRGSGRQETQYF. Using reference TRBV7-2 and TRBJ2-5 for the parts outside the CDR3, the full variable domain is GAGVSQSPSNKVTEKGKDVELRCDPISGHTALYWYRQSLGQGLEFLIYFQGNSAPDKSGLPSDRFSAERTGGSVSTLTIQRTQQEDSAVYLCASSRGSGRQETQYFGPGTRLLVL.

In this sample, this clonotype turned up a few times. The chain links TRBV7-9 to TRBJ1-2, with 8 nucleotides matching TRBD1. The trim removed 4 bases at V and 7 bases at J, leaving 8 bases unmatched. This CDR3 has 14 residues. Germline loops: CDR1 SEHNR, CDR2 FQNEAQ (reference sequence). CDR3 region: CASSSIDRGPGYTF. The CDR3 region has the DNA TGTGCCAGCAGCTCGATTGACAGGGGCCCTGGCTACACCTTC.

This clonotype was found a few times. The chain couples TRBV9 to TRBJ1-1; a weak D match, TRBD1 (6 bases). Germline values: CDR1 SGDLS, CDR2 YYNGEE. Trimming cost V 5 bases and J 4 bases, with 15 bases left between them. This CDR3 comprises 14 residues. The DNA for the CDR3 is TGTGCCAGCAGGCCCGGGGCAGGGGTCACTGAAGCTTTCTTT. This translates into CASRPGAGVTEAFF.

The CDR3 nucleotides are TGTGCCAGCAGCTTAGGGTCTGAGCAGTTCTTC. This encodes CASSLGSEQFF. J is TRBJ2-1 and V is TRBV7-9; no clear D gene. This CDR3 spans 11 amino acids. Germline V CDR1 and CDR2: SEHNR, FQNEAQ (reference sequence). V was shortened by 1 base and J by 9 bases, with 4 bases between the two germline ends.

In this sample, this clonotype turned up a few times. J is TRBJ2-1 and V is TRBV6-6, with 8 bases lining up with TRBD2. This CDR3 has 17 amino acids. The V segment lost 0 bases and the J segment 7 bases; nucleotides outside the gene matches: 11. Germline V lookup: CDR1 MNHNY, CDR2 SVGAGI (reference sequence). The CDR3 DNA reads TGTGCCAGCAGTTACTCTCCTGCTAGCGGGTTATTTAATGAGCAGTTCTTC. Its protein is CASSYSPASGLFNEQFF.

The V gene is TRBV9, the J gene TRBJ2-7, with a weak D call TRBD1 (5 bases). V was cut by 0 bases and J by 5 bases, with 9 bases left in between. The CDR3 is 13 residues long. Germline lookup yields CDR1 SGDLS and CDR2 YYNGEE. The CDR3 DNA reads TGTGCCAGCAGCGTAGCATCAGGGCACGAGCAGTACTTC. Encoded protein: CASSVASGHEQYF.

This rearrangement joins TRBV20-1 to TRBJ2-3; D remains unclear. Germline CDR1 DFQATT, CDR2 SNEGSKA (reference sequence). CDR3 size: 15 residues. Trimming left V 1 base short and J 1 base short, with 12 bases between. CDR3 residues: CSARGISRGTDTQYF. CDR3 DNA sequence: TGCAGTGCTAGAGGTATTAGCCGGGGCACAGATACGCAGTATTTT.

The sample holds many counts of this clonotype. The CDR3 sequence is CASSVQGSDYNEQFF. The CDR3 region has the DNA TGTGCCAGCAGCGTGCAGGGGTCGGATTACAATGAGCAGTTCTTC. The chain recombines TRBV9 with TRBJ2-1, with D tentatively TRBD1 (6 bases). Deletions cut 2 bases from V and 4 bases from J, with 13 bases between. The CDR3 is 15 residues long. Germline lookup yields CDR1 SGDLS and CDR2 YYNGEE.

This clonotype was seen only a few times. CDR3 DNA: TGTGCCAGCAGCTTGGAATACCCCAACTATGGCTACACCTTC. Residues: CASSLEYPNYGYTF. This chain connects TRBV5-5 to TRBJ1-2; D is unclear. Trimming pared 0 bases from V and 2 bases from J, leaving 8 bases between. The CDR3 sequence is 14 residues long. Germline V gives CDR1 SGHKS, CDR2 YYEKEE (reference sequence).

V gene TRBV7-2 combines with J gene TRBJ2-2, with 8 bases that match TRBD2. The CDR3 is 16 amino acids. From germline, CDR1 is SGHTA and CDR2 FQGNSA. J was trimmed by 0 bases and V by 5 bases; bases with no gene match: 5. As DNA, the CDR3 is TGTGCCAGCAGCCGGCGGGGGGCCGCGAACACCGGGGAGCTGTTTTTT. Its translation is CASSRRGAANTGELFF. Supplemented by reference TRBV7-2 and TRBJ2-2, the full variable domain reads GAGVSQSPSNKVTEKGKDVELRCDPISGHTALYWYRQSLGQGLEFLIYFQGNSAPDKSGLPSDRFSAERTGGSVSTLTIQRTQQEDSAVYLCASSRRGAANTGELFFGEGSRLTVL.

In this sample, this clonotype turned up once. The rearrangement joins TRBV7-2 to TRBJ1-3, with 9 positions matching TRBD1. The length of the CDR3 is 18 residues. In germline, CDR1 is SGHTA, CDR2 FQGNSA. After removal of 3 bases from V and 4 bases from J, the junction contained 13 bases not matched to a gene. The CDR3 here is CASSFRPGTGNLGNTIYF. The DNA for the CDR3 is TGTGCCAGCAGCTTTCGCCCCGGGACAGGGAACCTCGGAAACACCATATATTTT.

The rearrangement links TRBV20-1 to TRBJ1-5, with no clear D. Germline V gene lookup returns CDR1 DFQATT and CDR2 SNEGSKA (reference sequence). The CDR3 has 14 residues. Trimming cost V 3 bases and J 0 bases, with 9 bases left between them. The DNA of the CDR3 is TGCAGTGCTAGTAGTCAAAATAGCAATCAGCCCCAGCATTTT. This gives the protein CSASSQNSNQPQHF.

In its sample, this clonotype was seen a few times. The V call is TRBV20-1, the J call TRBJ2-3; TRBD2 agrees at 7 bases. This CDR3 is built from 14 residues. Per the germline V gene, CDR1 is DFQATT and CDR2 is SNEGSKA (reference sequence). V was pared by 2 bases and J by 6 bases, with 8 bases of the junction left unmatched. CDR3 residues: CSARLAGEGDTQYF. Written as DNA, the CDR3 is TGCAGTGCTAGACTCGCGGGGGAGGGGGATACGCAGTATTTT.

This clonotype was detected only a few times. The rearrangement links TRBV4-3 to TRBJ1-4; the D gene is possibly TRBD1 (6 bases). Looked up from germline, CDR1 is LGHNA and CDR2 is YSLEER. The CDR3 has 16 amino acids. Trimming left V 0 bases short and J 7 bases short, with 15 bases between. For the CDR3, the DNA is TGCGCCAGCAGCCAAGAGGGTGGTACAGGGTTTGAAAAACTGTTTTTT. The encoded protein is CASSQEGGTGFEKLFF.

This CDR3 is CASSLVPGGYNEQFF. CDR3 coding DNA: TGCGCCAGCAGCTTGGTCCCGGGAGGCTACAATGAGCAGTTCTTC. The chain is built from TRBV5-1 and TRBJ2-1; TRBD2 agrees at 7 bases. CDR3 length: 15 amino acids. Losses at the gene ends were 0 bases for V and 3 bases for J; bases not matched to a gene: 3. Looked up from germline, CDR1 is SGHRS and CDR2 is YFSETQ.

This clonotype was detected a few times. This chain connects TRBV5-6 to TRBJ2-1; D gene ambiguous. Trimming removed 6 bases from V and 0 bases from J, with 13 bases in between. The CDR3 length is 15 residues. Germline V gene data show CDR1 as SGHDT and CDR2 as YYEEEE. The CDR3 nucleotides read TGTGCCAGCAAAAAAGTCTCGGACTCCTACAATGAGCAGTTCTTC. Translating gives CASKKVSDSYNEQFF.

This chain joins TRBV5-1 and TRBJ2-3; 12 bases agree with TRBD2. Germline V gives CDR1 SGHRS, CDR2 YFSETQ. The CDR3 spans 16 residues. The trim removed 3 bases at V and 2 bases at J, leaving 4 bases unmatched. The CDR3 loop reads CASSSGLAGTTDTQYF. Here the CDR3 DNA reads TGCGCCAGCAGCTCCGGACTAGCGGGGACCACAGATACGCAGTATTTT.

The CDR3 spells CASSYWLAGGRRTYEQYF. The CDR3 nucleotides are TGTGCCAGCAGTTACTGGCTAGCGGGAGGACGAAGGACCTACGAGCAGTACTTC. V gene TRBV6-2 or TRBV6-3 combines with J gene TRBJ2-7; the match to TRBD2 covers 11 bases. This CDR3 has 18 residues. Losses at the gene ends were 1 base for V and 2 bases for J; bases not matched to a gene: 10. Germline V gene data show CDR1 as MNHEY and CDR2 as SVGEGT.

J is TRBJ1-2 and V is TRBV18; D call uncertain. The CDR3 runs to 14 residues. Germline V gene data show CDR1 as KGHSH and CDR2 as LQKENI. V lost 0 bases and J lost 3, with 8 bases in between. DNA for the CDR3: TGTGCCAGCTCACCACCAGGGAGAGACTATGGCTACACCTTC. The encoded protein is CASSPPGRDYGYTF. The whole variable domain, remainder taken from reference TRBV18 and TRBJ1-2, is NAGVMQNPRHLVRRRGQEARLRCSPMKGHSHVYWYRQLPEEGLKFMVYLQKENIIDESGMPKERFSAEFPKEGPSILRIQQVVRGDSAAYFCASSPPGRDYGYTFGSGTRLTVV.

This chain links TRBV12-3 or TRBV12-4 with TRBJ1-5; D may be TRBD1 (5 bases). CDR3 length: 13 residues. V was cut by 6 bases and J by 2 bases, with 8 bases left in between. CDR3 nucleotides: TGTGCCAGCAGGCAGGGAGGCAATCAGCCCCAGCATTTT. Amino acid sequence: CASRQGGNQPQHF.

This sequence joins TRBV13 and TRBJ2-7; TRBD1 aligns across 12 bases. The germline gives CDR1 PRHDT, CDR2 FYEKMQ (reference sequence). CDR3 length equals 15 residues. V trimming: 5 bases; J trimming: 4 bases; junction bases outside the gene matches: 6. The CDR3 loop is CASSPGTGGAYEQYF. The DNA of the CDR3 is TGTGCCAGCAGCCCAGGGACAGGGGGCGCGTACGAGCAGTACTTC. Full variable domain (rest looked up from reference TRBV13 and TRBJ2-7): AAGVIQSPRHLIKEKRETATLKCYPIPRHDTVYWYQQGPGQDPQFLISFYEKMQSDKGSIPDRFSAQQFSDYHSELNMSSLELGDSALYFCASSPGTGGAYEQYFGPGTRLTVT.

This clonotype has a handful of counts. The CDR3 bases are TGTGCCAGCAGTCCTATCGGACAGGATTTTAGCAATCAGCCCCAGCATTTT. Translating gives CASSPIGQDFSNQPQHF. The chain is built from TRBV6-5 and TRBJ1-5; TRBD1 agrees at 7 bases. The CDR3 sequence is 17 residues long. Losses at the gene ends were 5 bases for V and 0 bases for J; bases not matched to a gene: 10. Per the germline V gene, CDR1 is MNHEY and CDR2 is SVGAGI.